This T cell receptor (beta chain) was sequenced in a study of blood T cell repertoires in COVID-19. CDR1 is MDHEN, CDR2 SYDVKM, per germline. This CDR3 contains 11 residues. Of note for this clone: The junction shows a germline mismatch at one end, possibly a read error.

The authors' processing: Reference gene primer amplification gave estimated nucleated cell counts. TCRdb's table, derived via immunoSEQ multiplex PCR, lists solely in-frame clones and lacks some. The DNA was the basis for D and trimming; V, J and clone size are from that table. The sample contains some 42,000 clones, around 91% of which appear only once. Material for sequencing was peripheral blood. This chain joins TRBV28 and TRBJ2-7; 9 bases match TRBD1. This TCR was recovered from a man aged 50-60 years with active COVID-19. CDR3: CASSLRDRVVF. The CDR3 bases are TGTGCCAGCAGTTTAAGGGACAGGGTTGTCTTC.